These 17 T cell receptor beta chains share one sample of origin, sequenced in a study of naive and memory T cell subsets. Both TRBC1 and TRBC2 were covered by a beta constant-region primer of two equimolar oligonucleotides. TCRdb re-derived calls from the UMI-ligation and nested PCR reads in MiXCR, one entry per CDR3 protein. The sample has 65,000 to 85,000 distinct CDR3 sequences, roughly 13% seen once. Sequenced sample: central memory CD4+ T cells from blood. Receptors were obtained from a human donor in good health.

This clonotype came up a few times. V usage is TRBV7-2 and J usage is TRBJ2-5; tentative D call: TRBD2 (5 bases). From germline, CDR1 is SGHTA and CDR2 FQGNSA. The CDR3 contains 15 residues. Between the trimmed V and J ends, which lost 1 base and 5 bases, there was a span of 14 bases. The CDR3 loop is CASSLVARGSETQYF. CDR3 DNA sequence: TGTGCCAGCAGCTTAGTCGCTAGAGGGTCGGAGACCCAGTACTTC.

V and J are TRBV20-1 and TRBJ2-3; D gene ambiguous. The CDR3 consists of 12 residues. Trimming took 6 bases from V and 3 from J, leaving 10 bases between them. Germline CDR1 and CDR2: DFQATT and SNEGSKA (reference sequence). CDR3 sequence reads: CSAPRSTDTQYF. CDR3 coding DNA: TGCAGTGCACCAAGGAGTACAGATACGCAGTATTTT.

There are many counts of this clonotype. This chain joins TRBV7-9 and TRBJ2-7; 8 bases align to TRBD2. Germline V gene data show CDR1 as SEHNR and CDR2 as FQNEAQ (reference sequence). Losses at the gene ends were 5 bases for V and 2 bases for J; bases not matched to a gene: 5. The CDR3 sequence is 14 residues long. In DNA, the CDR3 is TGTGCCAGCAGCCACGGGACTAGAGCCTACGAGCAGTACTTC. Amino acids: CASSHGTRAYEQYF.

The chain combines TRBV11-2 with TRBJ2-1, with TRBD2 matching over 12 bases. V was clipped by 5 bases and J by 10 bases; unmatched bases: 9. This CDR3 spans 15 amino acids. Germline V gene data show CDR1 as SGHAT and CDR2 as FQNNGV. The CDR3 coding sequence is TGTGCCAGCAGCCGTGGGACTAGCGGGTATTGGGAGCAGTTCTTC. Translation gives CASSRGTSGYWEQFF.

The V and J genes are TRBV10-3 and TRBJ2-1; D is possibly TRBD1 (6 bases). From germline, CDR1 is ENHRY and CDR2 SYGVKD. V lost 7 bases to trimming and J lost 0 bases, with 13 bases between them. The CDR3 contains 15 residues. CDR3 bases: TGTGCCATCAATAATCGGGACACCTCCTACAATGAGCAGTTCTTC. It specifies CAINNRDTSYNEQFF.

This clonotype was detected ten times or more. CDR3 DNA sequence: TGTGCCAGCAGCCATCTGGACAGCTACGAGCAGTACTTC. Amino acid sequence: CASSHLDSYEQYF. This sequence joins TRBV3-1 and TRBJ2-7, with D perhaps TRBD1 (6 bases). The CDR3 sequence is 13 residues long. The germline gives CDR1 LGHDT, CDR2 YNNKEL (reference sequence). V lost 3 bases and J lost 3, with 9 bases in between.

This clonotype appeared a few times. The rearrangement joins TRBV20-1 to TRBJ2-3; possible D gene TRBD2, 6 bases. CDR1 is DFQATT and CDR2 is SNEGSKA in the germline V gene (reference sequence). This CDR3 is 15 amino acids long. Trimming shortened V by 6 bases and J by 0 bases, and 16 bases separated the two germline ends. CDR3 nucleotide sequence: TGCAGTGCCTCCGCGGTAGCGGATAGCACAGATACGCAGTATTTT. Protein product: CSASAVADSTDTQYF.

This clonotype was seen repeatedly, ten times or more. V is TRBV11-2 and J is TRBJ2-3, with TRBD2 identical over 11 bases. V dropped 2 bases and J dropped 9; count of bases not matched to a gene: 19. The CDR3 loop spans 19 amino acids. CDR1 and CDR2 from the germline V gene are SGHAT and FQNNGV. The CDR3 sequence: CASSLRQTSGVGMAVTQYF. CDR3 DNA sequence: TGTGCCAGCAGCTTACGACAGACTAGCGGGGTGGGTATGGCTGTGACGCAGTATTTT.

This chain connects TRBV18 to TRBJ2-3; D remains unclear. The CDR3 has 15 amino acids. Germline CDR1 is KGHSH and CDR2 is LQKENI. V shed 4 bases and J shed 1 base, with 12 bases lying between them. The CDR3 sequence is CASSRDNRRTDTQYF. The CDR3 coding sequence is TGTGCCAGCTCACGTGACAATCGGCGCACAGATACGCAGTATTTT.

The V and J genes are TRBV29-1 and TRBJ2-3; D unclear. CDR1 SQVTM and CDR2 ANQGSEA come from the germline V gene. The CDR3 is 14 amino acids. Trimming left V 4 bases short and J 7 bases short, with 18 bases between. Written as DNA, the CDR3 is TGCAGCGTTGGTAGCCAGACGATGGAGAATACGCAGTATTTT. It is translated as CSVGSQTMENTQYF.

The chain carries TRBV27 and TRBJ2-1; 9 nucleotides agree with TRBD2. The CDR3 has 15 residues. Germline V gene sequence: CDR1 MNHEY, CDR2 SMNVEV (reference sequence). The V gene end was trimmed by 3 bases and the J gene end by 6 bases; junction bases not matched to a gene: 6. CDR3 DNA sequence: TGTGCCAGCAGTTTTTTATCAGCGGGAGGCAATGAGCAGTTCTTC. Residues: CASSFLSAGGNEQFF.

This clonotype was seen a handful of times. The chain uses TRBV27 and TRBJ2-1; TRBD2 aligns across 9 bases. The germline V gene encodes CDR1 MNHEY and CDR2 SMNVEV (reference sequence). The CDR3 runs 17 residues. With V trimmed by 3 bases and J by 1 base, 7 bases remained unmatched. The CDR3 coding sequence is TGTGCCAGCAGTTTCTGGGTAGCGGGAGCATCCTACAATGAGCAGTTCTTC. Residues: CASSFWVAGASYNEQFF.

The chain has TRBV28 and TRBJ1-1; D call uncertain. CDR3 length: 15 residues. Germline loops: CDR1 MDHEN, CDR2 SYDVKM. V was cut by 3 bases and J by 1 base, with 12 bases left in between. Here the CDR3 reads CASSLGGRRNTEAFF. The CDR3 nucleotides are TGTGCCAGCAGTTTGGGTGGACGTAGGAACACTGAAGCTTTCTTT.

In its sample, this clonotype was seen a few times. The V and J genes are TRBV20-1 and TRBJ2-3; D is unclear. Trimming left V 5 bases short and J 1 base short, with 16 bases between. The germline CDR1 and CDR2 sequences are DFQATT and SNEGSKA (reference sequence). This CDR3 contains 15 residues. The CDR3, as DNA: TGCAGTGCTCCCGATGTAATCTCTGGCACAGATACGCAGTATTTT. It encodes CSAPDVISGTDTQYF.

The chain uses TRBV29-1 and TRBJ1-4; D unresolved. The CDR3 has 13 residues. Germline CDR1 and CDR2: SQVTM and ANQGSEA. With 5 bases removed from V and 5 bases from J, the gap between germline ends came to 12 bases. The CDR3 is CSVRADLNEKLFF. CDR3 in DNA: TGCAGCGTTAGGGCAGACTTAAATGAAAAACTGTTTTTT.

The chain recombines TRBV27 with TRBJ2-7; D might be TRBD2 (5 bases). Trimming shortened V by 3 bases and J by 4 bases, and 16 bases separated the two germline ends. The CDR3 has 15 residues. From germline, CDR1 is MNHEY and CDR2 SMNVEV (reference sequence). The CDR3: CASSFSGVRNYEQYF. CDR3 bases: TGTGCCAGCAGTTTCTCCGGGGTAAGGAATTACGAGCAGTACTTC.

This clonotype is termed medium-sized. J is TRBJ2-4 and V is TRBV2; possible D gene TRBD1, 6 bases. The CDR3 loop spans 16 amino acids. The germline CDR1 and CDR2 sequences are SNHLY and FYNNEI. The V gene lost 3 bases and the J gene lost 5 bases, with 17 bases spanning the gap. The CDR3 region is CASSEFWGRLENIQYF. CDR3 DNA sequence: TGTGCCAGCAGTGAGTTTTGGGGGCGCCTTGAAAACATTCAGTACTTC. Combining the CDR3 with reference TRBV2 and TRBJ2-4 gives the whole variable domain EPEVTQTPSHQVTQMGQEVILRCVPISNHLYFYWYRQILGQKVEFLVSFYNNEISEKSEIFDDQFSVERPDGSNFTLKIRSTKLEDSAMYFCASSEFWGRLENIQYFGAGTRLSVL.